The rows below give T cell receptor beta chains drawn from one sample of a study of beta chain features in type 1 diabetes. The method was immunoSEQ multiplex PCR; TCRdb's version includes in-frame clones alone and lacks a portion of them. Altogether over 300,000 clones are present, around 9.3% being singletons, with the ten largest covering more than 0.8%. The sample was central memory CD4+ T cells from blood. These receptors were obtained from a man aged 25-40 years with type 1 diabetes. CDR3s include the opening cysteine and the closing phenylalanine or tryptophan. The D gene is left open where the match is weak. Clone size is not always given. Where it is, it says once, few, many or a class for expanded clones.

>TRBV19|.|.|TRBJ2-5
CASTPEGGETQYF
TGTGCCAGTACCCCAGAGGGGGGAGAGACCCAGTACTTC
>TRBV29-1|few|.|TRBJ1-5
CSVEWSPNQPQHF
TGCAGCGTTGAATGGTCCCCCAATCAGCCCCAGCATTTT
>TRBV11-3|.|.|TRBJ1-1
CASSTSTVTEAFF
TGTGCCAGCAGCACCTCGACAGTCACTGAAGCTTTCTTT
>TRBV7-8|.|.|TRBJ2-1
CASSSLGGGAYNEQFF
TGTGCCAGCAGTTCCCTGGGGGGAGGCGCCTACAATGAGCAGTTCTTC
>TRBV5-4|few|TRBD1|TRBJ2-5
CASSSGQQETQYF
TGTGCCAGCAGCTCGGGACAGCAAGAGACCCAGTACTTC
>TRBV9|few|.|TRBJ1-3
CASSVTTASGNTIYF
TGTGCCAGCAGCGTAACCACAGCCTCTGGAAACACCATATATTTT
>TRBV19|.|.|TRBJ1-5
CASTRRAKEPQHF
TGTGCCAGTACTCGACGGGCTAAGGAGCCCCAGCATTTT
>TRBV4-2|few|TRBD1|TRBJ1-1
CASSPEGAAFF
TGTGCCAGCAGCCCTGAGGGGGCGGCTTTCTTT
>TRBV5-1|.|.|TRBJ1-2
CASSLIGEDGYTF
TGCGCCAGCAGCTTGATAGGGGAGGATGGCTACACCTTC
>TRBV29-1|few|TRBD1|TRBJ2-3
CSALDRGADTQYF
TGCAGCGCCCTGGACAGGGGCGCAGATACGCAGTATTTT
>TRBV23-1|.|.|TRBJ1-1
CASSQSPGENTEAFF
TGCGCCAGCAGTCAATCGCCAGGGGAGAACACTGAAGCTTTCTTT
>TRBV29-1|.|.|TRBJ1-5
CSVPRARDQPQHF
TGCAGCGTTCCGCGGGCACGCGATCAGCCCCAGCATTTT
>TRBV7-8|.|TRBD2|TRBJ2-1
CASSPQPSGGEQFF
TGTGCCAGCAGCCCCCAACCTAGCGGGGGGGAGCAGTTCTTC
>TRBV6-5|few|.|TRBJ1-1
CASSYLQGTEAFF
TGTGCCAGCAGTTACTTGCAGGGCACTGAAGCTTTCTTT